This T cell receptor beta chain was identified during a study of T cells after posttransplantation cyclophosphamide. Study results and limitations: Recipient CMV seropositivity and CMV reactivation strongly tracked TRB clonality.

The table came from immunoSEQ multiplex PCR; TCRdb's copy has only in-frame clones and leaves some out. The record shows 7,500 to 9,500 clones for this sample, with no singletons present. A marrow graft followed busulfan-fludarabine conditioning, with cyclophosphamide on days +3 and +4. This clone has a count of ten or more. Its matching antigen is unknown. The starting material was PBMCs, obtained after an allogeneic stem cell transplant with post-transplant cyclophosphamide. The origin of this receptor is a male patient in his thirties who received an allogeneic stem cell transplant from an unrelated donor, was CMV-positive, and had acute and chronic GVHD. Certain T cells may be donor cells from the graft.

The CDR3, as DNA: TGTGCCAGCAGCTTGCCCCTAGTGGCCTACAATGAGCAGTTCTTC. Protein product: CASSLPLVAYNEQFF. The chain has TRBV11-2 and TRBJ2-1, with D uncertain. This CDR3 has 15 amino acids. The germline gives CDR1 SGHAT, CDR2 FQNNGV. V was clipped by 3 bases and J by 2 bases, with 11 bases between them.